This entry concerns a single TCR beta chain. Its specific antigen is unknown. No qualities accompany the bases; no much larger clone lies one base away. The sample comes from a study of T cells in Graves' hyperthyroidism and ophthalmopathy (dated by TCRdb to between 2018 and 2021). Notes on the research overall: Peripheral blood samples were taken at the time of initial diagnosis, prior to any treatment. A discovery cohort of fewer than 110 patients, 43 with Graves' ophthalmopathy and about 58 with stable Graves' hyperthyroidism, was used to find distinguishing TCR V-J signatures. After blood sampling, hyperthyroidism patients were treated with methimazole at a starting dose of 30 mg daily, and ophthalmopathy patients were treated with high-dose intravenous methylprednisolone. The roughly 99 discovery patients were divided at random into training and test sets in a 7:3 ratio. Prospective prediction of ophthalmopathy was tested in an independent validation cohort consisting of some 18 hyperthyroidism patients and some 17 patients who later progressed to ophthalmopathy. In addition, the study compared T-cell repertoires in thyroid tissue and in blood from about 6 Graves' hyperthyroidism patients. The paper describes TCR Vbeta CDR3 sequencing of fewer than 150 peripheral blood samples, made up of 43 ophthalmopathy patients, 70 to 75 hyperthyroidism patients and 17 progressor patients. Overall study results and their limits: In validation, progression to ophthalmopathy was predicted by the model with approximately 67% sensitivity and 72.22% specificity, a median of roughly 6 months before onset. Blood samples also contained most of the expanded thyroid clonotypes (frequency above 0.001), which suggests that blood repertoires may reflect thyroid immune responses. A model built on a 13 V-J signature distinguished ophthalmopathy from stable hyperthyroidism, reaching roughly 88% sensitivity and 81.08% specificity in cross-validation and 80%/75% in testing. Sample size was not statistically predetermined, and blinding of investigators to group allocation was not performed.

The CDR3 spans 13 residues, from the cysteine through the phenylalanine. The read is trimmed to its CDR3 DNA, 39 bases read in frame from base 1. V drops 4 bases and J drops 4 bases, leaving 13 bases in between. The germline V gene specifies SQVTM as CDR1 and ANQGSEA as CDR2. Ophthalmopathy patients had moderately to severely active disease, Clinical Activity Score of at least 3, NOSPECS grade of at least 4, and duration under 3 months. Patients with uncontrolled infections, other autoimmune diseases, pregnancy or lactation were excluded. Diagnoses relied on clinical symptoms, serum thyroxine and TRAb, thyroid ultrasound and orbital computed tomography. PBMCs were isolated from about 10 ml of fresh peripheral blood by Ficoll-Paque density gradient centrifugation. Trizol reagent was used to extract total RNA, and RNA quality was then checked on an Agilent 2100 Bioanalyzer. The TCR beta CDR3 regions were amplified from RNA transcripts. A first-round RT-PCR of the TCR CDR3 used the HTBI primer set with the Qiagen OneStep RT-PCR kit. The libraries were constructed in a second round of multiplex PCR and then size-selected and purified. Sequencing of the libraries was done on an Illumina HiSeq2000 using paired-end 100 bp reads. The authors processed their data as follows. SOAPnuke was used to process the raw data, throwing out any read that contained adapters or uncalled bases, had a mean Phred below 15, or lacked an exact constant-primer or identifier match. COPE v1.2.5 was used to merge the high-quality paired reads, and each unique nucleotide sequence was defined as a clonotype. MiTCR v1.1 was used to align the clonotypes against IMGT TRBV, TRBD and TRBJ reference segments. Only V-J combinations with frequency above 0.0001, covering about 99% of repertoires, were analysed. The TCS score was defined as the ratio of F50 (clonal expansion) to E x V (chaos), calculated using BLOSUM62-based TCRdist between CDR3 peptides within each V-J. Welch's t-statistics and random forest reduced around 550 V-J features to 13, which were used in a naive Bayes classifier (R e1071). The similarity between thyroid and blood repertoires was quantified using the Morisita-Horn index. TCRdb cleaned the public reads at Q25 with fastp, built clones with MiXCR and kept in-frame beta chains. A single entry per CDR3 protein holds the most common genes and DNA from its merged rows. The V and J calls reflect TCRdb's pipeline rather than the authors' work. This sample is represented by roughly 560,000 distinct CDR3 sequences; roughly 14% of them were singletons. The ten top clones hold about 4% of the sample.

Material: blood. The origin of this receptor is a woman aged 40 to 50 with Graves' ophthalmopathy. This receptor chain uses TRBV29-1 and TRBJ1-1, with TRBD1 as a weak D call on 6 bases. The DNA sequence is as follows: TGCAGCGTTGCCCCCAGGGGTGGCACTGAAGCTTTCTTT. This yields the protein CSVAPRGGTEAFF.